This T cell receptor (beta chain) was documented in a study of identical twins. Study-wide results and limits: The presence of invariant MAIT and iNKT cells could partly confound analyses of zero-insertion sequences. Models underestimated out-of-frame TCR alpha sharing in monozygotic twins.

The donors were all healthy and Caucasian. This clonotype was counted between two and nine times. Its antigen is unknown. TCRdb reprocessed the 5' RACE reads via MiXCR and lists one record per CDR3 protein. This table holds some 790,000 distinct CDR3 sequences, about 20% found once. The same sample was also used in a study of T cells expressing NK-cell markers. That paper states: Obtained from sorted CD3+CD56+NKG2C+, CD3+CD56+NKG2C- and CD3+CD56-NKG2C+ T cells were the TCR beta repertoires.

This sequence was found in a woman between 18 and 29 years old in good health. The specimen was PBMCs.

CDR3 residues: CSARDRGGATGELFF. CDR3 DNA sequence: TGCAGTGCTAGAGATCGAGGCGGGGCGACCGGGGAGCTGTTTTTT. V is TRBV20-1 and J is TRBJ2-2; TRBD2 is a possible D gene (6 bases). The CDR3 length is 15 residues. V lost 0 bases, J lost 5 bases, and 13 bases lay in between. Germline lookup yields CDR1 DFQATT and CDR2 SNEGSKA (reference sequence).